A selection of T cell receptor beta chains follows, all from one sample in a study of identifying expanded T cells in peripheral blood. The assay was immunoSEQ multiplex PCR, and TCRdb's table has in-frame clones only and misses some. The table lists approximately 90,000 clones, approximately 83% of them singletons. The sample was blood. The receptor source for this set is a person aged 18 to 75 in good health. Each CDR3 is given with its conserved first and last residue. A D gene is named only where the DNA matches it firmly. Expanded clones get a size class; other rows say once, few or many, or leave the size out.

TGCGCCAGCAGCTCCCAGGGGACCGGGGAGCTGTTTTTT	CASSSQGTGELFF	TRBJ2-2	TRBV5-1	-	-
TGCGCCAGCAGCTTGGAAGGGGTCCCCACAGATACGCAGTATTTT	CASSLEGVPTDTQYF	TRBJ2-3	TRBV5-1	-	-
TGTGCCAGCAGCCCTGGGTCAGGGGATTTAACCGGGGAGCTGTTTTTT	CASSPGSGDLTGELFF	TRBJ2-2	TRBV7-9	-	-
TGTGCCACCCGGGACAGGCACTTTATCGGCGAGCAGTACTTC	CATRDRHFIGEQYF	TRBJ2-7	TRBV19	TRBD1	-
TGTGCCAGCAGCTCCAGGACATTGAACACCGGGGAGCTGTTTTTT	CASSSRTLNTGELFF	TRBJ2-2	TRBV7-7	-	-
TGCGCCAGCAGCTTGGGGGTCTACGAGCAGTACTTC	CASSLGVYEQYF	TRBJ2-7	TRBV5-1	-	-
TGCGCCAGCAGGAATTCGGAGGGACCCACCGACGAGCAGTACTTC	CASRNSEGPTDEQYF	TRBJ2-7	TRBV4-1	-	-
TGTGCCAGCAGCGGCCGGGACAGGACCACAGATACGCAGTATTTT	CASSGRDRTTDTQYF	TRBJ2-3	TRBV5-5	TRBD1	once
TGCGCCAGCAGCCTGACGACTAGTAACACCGGGGAGCTGTTTTTT	CASSLTTSNTGELFF	TRBJ2-2	TRBV4-3	-	-
TGTGCCAGCAGCTTTACCACAACAGGAGAGCAGTACTTC	CASSFTTTGEQYF	TRBJ2-7	TRBV7-2	-	-
TGTGCCAGCAGTGCCCCCGGGGAGCCCCGTTCACCCCTCCACTTT	CASSAPGEPRSPLHF	TRBJ1-6	TRBV6-4	-	-
TGCAGCGTTGATAGAGGGTTCGGAGAGACCCAGTACTTC	CSVDRGFGETQYF	TRBJ2-5	TRBV29-1	-	-
TGCGCCAGCAGCCATTCTTCGGGGGGCCCAAACCCCAGCACAGATACGCAGTATTTT	CASSHSSGGPNPSTDTQYF	TRBJ2-3	TRBV4-1	-	-
TGTGCCACCCGGTTGGGGGATACGCAGTATTTT	CATRLGDTQYF	TRBJ2-3	TRBV19	-	-
TGCGCCAGCAGCCCCGGAACGCCCGGGACTAGCGGGGTAAGACACTACAATGAGCAGTTCTTC	CASSPGTPGTSGVRHYNEQFF	TRBJ2-1	TRBV5-1	TRBD2	few
TGTGCCAGCAGTTTCCCACTAGCCGGGGTCACAGATACGCAGTATTTT	CASSFPLAGVTDTQYF	TRBJ2-3	TRBV6-6	-	once
TGTGCCAGCAGTAATCCGGGTACCTACGAGCAGTACTTC	CASSNPGTYEQYF	TRBJ2-7	TRBV6-5	-	-
TGTGCCAGCTCACCATATGAGGGCAGCTCCTACGAGCAGTACTTC	CASSPYEGSSYEQYF	TRBJ2-7	TRBV18	-	once
TGTGCCAGCTCTTCCTCGAGTGAGCAGTTCTTC	CASSSSSEQFF	TRBJ2-1	TRBV18	-	-
TGTGCCAGCAGTCCCCGGGGGGTTAACACTGAAGCTTTCTTT	CASSPRGVNTEAFF	TRBJ1-1	TRBV27	-	-
TGTGCCAGCAGCCCCGGATCCGGGGCGAGCTACGAGCAGTACTTC	CASSPGSGASYEQYF	TRBJ2-7	TRBV5-4	-	-
TGTGCCAGCAGCGGCAGTGGAGGGGGGCGCTACACCTTC	CASSGSGGGRYTF	TRBJ1-2	TRBV6-5	-	once
TGTGCCAGCAGTTACTCATATAGCGGGGCGGAGACCCAGTACTTC	CASSYSYSGAETQYF	TRBJ2-5	TRBV6-5	TRBD2	-
TGCGCCAGCAGTCCCACCCTGACAGAGCTGAACACTGAAGCTTTCTTT	CASSPTLTELNTEAFF	TRBJ1-1	TRBV4-3	-	once
TGCAGCGTTGATCGAGGATCATACAATGAGCAGTTCTTC	CSVDRGSYNEQFF	TRBJ2-1	TRBV29-1	-	-
TGTGCAAGTCGCTTACGGGTGAACTATGGCTACACCTTC	CASRLRVNYGYTF	TRBJ1-2	TRBV12-2	-	-
TGTGCCTGGGAGGCTTCAGGGACCTACCAAGAGACCCAGTACTTC	CAWEASGTYQETQYF	TRBJ2-5	TRBV30	-	-
TGTGCCAGCAGCCAATACACGGGGGCCTATGGCTACACCTTC	CASSQYTGAYGYTF	TRBJ1-2	TRBV9	-	once
TGTGCCAGCAGCCTCCTTGGGGTTAGGGCTCCTGGGGGCGATGGCTACACCTTC	CASSLLGVRAPGGDGYTF	TRBJ1-2	TRBV14	-	-
TGCGCCAGCAGCCAAGATCTTCGGAAGTTGGTGAACACTGAAGCTTTCTTT	CASSQDLRKLVNTEAFF	TRBJ1-1	TRBV4-1	-	-
TGTGCCAGCAGCTTAGGTCAGGGGTTGAACACTGAAGCTTTCTTT	CASSLGQGLNTEAFF	TRBJ1-1	TRBV7-8	-	-
TGTGCCAGCAGCCCGCCCGGGACAGACGGTTCACCCCTCCACTTT	CASSPPGTDGSPLHF	TRBJ1-6	TRBV5-4	TRBD1	-
TGTGCCAGTAGTACCCAGCTCGGCGGGGGGAGGGAGACCCAGTACTTC	CASSTQLGGGRETQYF	TRBJ2-5	TRBV19	TRBD2	-
TGTGCCAGCAGTTTATCATCGGACGGTGCTAACTATGGCTACACCTTC	CASSLSSDGANYGYTF	TRBJ1-2	TRBV27	-	once
TGTGCCAGCTCCCGGGGTTTCGGCAATCAGCCCCAGCATTTT	CASSRGFGNQPQHF	TRBJ1-5	TRBV7-2	-	-
TGTGCCATCGATACGGAGGGGATCGGGAATTCACCCCTCCACTTT	CAIDTEGIGNSPLHF	TRBJ1-6	TRBV2	-	-
TGTGCCAGCAGCTTGTCGAGTATAACCTACGAGCAGTACTTC	CASSLSSITYEQYF	TRBJ2-7	TRBV5-8	-	-
TGTGCCAGCAGTGAAAACCCAGGGGGATTGGCCGGGGAGCTGTTTTTT	CASSENPGGLAGELFF	TRBJ2-2	TRBV6-1	TRBD1	-
TGTGCCAGCAGCTTAACGTTGATACTGGTCGGATCCACCGGGGAGCTGTTTTTT	CASSLTLILVGSTGELFF	TRBJ2-2	TRBV7-9	-	-
TGTGCCAGCAGCGGGGGACTAGCGGGGGCAGATACGCAGTATTTT	CASSGGLAGADTQYF	TRBJ2-3	TRBV5-6	TRBD2	once
TGTGCCAGTAGTAGGGGGTTTACCTACGAGCAGTACTTC	CASSRGFTYEQYF	TRBJ2-7	TRBV19	-	-
TGTGCCAGCAGCTTGGCGCTCTTCCTCACGGGGGGGCCCGGCAAGGATACGCAGTATTTT	CASSLALFLTGGPGKDTQYF	TRBJ2-3	TRBV5-4	TRBD2	-
TGTGCCAGCAGGAGGGGACAGGGGGAGGCCTACGAGCAGTACTTC	CASRRGQGEAYEQYF	TRBJ2-7	TRBV11-3	TRBD1	-
TGCGCCAGCAGCCGATCCGCCCTGGGAGACACCACAGATACGCAGTATTTT	CASSRSALGDTTDTQYF	TRBJ2-3	TRBV5-1	-	once
TGTGCCTGGAGTCTCAATCACCGCCGGGCTTCACCCCTCCACTTT	CAWSLNHRRASPLHF	TRBJ1-6	TRBV30	-	few
TGCGCCAGCAGCCAAGAGAGAGGGACAGATACGCAGTATTTT	CASSQERGTDTQYF	TRBJ2-3	TRBV4-3	-	-
TGTGCCAGCAGCGGAAATACGGGGGGGAGGAACACTGAAGCTTTCTTT	CASSGNTGGRNTEAFF	TRBJ1-1	TRBV9	-	-
TGTGCCAGCAGCACCATTACGCAGTATTTT	CASSTITQYF	TRBJ2-3	TRBV7-9	-	-
TGTGCCAGCAGCTTAACTAGCGGGGGGCCATTTTACAATGAGCAGTTCTTC	CASSLTSGGPFYNEQFF	TRBJ2-1	TRBV13	TRBD2	-
TGCAGCGTTGAAGCGACAGGCAGTGAAGCTTTCTTT	CSVEATGSEAFF	TRBJ1-1	TRBV29-1	-	-
TGTGCCTGGAGTCCCCCCCAAAACACCATATATTTT	CAWSPPQNTIYF	TRBJ1-3	TRBV30	-	-
TGTGCCAGCAGTAGAAGCCAGGGTTCTGGCTACACCTTC	CASSRSQGSGYTF	TRBJ1-2	TRBV7-9	-	-
TGTGCCACCCGAACCGACGGGACAAAATACGAGCAGTACTTC	CATRTDGTKYEQYF	TRBJ2-7	TRBV19	-	-